This T cell receptor (beta chain) was sequenced for a study of shared clonotypes between healthy human individuals. This clone has only one observation. In the original workflow: Owing to the provision of junction-only sequences devoid of quality scores by immunoSEQ, filtering differed. The method was immunoSEQ multiplex PCR; TCRdb's version includes in-frame clones alone and lacks a portion of them. V, J and clone size derive from that table, while D and trimming were established from the DNA sequence. This table has millions of clones, approximately 90% appearing once. CD45RA-negative memory and CD45RA+ naive subsets were split from the CD4+ cells. V was clipped by 4 bases and J by 8 bases, with 14 bases between them. CDR1 is SGHTA and CDR2 is FQGNSA in the germline V gene. The CDR3 covers 14 residues.

This receptor was taken from a man younger than 35 in good health. The chain is built from TRBV7-2 and TRBJ1-4; D is uncertain. Sequenced material: naive CD4+ T cells sorted from blood. The subset here: CD45RA+ positively selected. CDR3 in DNA: TGTGCCAGCAGCTCCGGACCTCGTGGGGAAAAACTGTTTTTT. Translating it yields CASSSGPRGEKLFF.